The clone carrying this TCR beta chain was observed a few times. As it was prepared, the TCRbeta library received unique molecular identifiers. A single record per CDR3 protein comes from TCRdb applying MiXCR to the PCR reads. The sample shows about 690,000 distinct CDR3 sequences, around 16% of them seen only once. This entry belongs to a study of T-cell reconstitution after alpha-beta-depleted transplantation in children. With 5 bases removed from V and 12 bases from J, the gap between germline ends came to 5 bases. Germline V gene data show CDR1 as SEHNR and CDR2 as FQNEAQ (reference sequence). The CDR3 consists of 9 residues.

This sample comprised PBMCs from the stem cell graft donor, obtained from the stem cell graft. This TCR came from a human donor who donated a stem cell graft to a child with acute myeloid leukemia. V and J are TRBV7-9 and TRBJ2-1; D gene unclear. CDR3 DNA sequence: TGTGCCAGCAGCCCGATGCAGTTCTTC. The encoded protein is CASSPMQFF. Full variable domain (rest looked up from reference TRBV7-9 and TRBJ2-1): DTGVSQNPRHKITKRGQNVTFRCDPISEHNRLYWYRQTLGQGPEFLTYFQNEAQLEKSRLLSDRFSAERPKGSFSTLEIQRTEQGDSAMYLCASSPMQFFGPGTRLTVL.